This T cell receptor (beta chain) was recorded in a study of human T cells and chemical hapten exposure. This clonotype came up many times. J gave up 7 bases and V 6 bases, and 11 bases lay outside the gene matches. This CDR3 has 13 residues. Germline CDR1 is SQVTM and CDR2 is ANQGSEA. Time point indicated: pre-sensitization, week 0. Treatment: therapeutic diphenylcyclopropenone sensitization with weekly scalp DPC. Each CDR3 protein is one row after TCRdb ran MiXCR on the RACE reads. The sample records 250,000 to 300,000 distinct CDR3 sequences, over 7.5% being singletons. This chain uses TRBV29-1 with TRBJ1-1; 7 nucleotides match TRBD1. The clonotype originates from a man between 18 and 35 years old with alopecia areata. Some clones in this sample may be carry-over from other donors' samples. The sample here was whole blood, taken in connection with sensitization to the hapten diphenylcyclopropenone (DPC). The CDR3 spells CSVVSWTGVEAFF. The CDR3, as DNA: TGCAGCGTCGTGAGTTGGACAGGCGTTGAAGCTTTCTTT. The full variable domain, its missing parts supplied by reference TRBV29-1 and TRBJ1-1, is SAVISQKPSRDICQRGTSLTIQCQVDSQVTMMFWYRQQPGQSLTLIATANQGSEATYESGFVIDKFPISRPNLTFSTLTVSNMSPEDSSIYLCSVVSWTGVEAFFGQGTRLTVV.